This T cell receptor beta chain came from a study of blood T cells in healthy people across ages. The CDR3 extends over 17 amino acids. Per germline, CDR1 SGHTA and CDR2 FQGTGA. Using a J-beta primer mix together with a sample-barcoded 5' primer, a second PCR was run for roughly 6 to 12 cycles. TCRdb itself ran the 5' RACE reads through MiXCR, one entry per CDR3 protein. The sample contains hundreds of thousands of distinct CDR3 sequences, 25% of which appear only once. The study, taken as a whole, reports: The unsorted PBMCs prevented any conclusive comparison of naive versus antigen-experienced cells. Per million T cells, TCR beta diversity dropped about linearly as age rose. Correlation between TCR beta diversity and naive T cell percentage was strong.

This clonotype was found a few times. Antigen specificity is unknown. The same sample was also used in a study of T cells of mothers and their children. From that second work: Sequencing got over 9 million TCR beta CDR3 reads from each mother and approximately 3 million from each child.

The sequence derives from a boy younger than 18 in good health. This chain uses TRBV7-3 with TRBJ2-5, with 7 bases fitting TRBD2. The DNA end favors TRBJ2-1, so the J call may be wrong. Sequences were obtained from blood. In DNA form, the CDR3 reads TGTGCCAGCAGCTTAACGTATCCTAGCGGTCCCTACAATGAGCAGTTCTTC. Its protein product is CASSLTYPSGPYNEQFF.